One and the same sample provided the 24 T cell receptor beta chains below, sequenced in a study of shared clonotypes between healthy human individuals. Produced via immunoSEQ multiplex PCR; TCRdb's table is partial and in-frame only. The sample consists of 2 million to 2.5 million clones, almost 96% of them appearing once. Sequencing used naive CD4+ T cells sorted from blood. The subset: CD45RA+ positively selected. These receptors came from a man aged 18 to 29 in good health.

The V gene is TRBV4-1, the J gene TRBJ1-1; D not resolved. V was trimmed by 3 bases and J by 2 bases, leaving 13 bases between them. CDR3 length: 15 residues. CDR1 MGHRA and CDR2 YSYEKL come from the germline V gene. CDR3 sequence (DNA): TGCGCCAGCAGCCATGGACCGGAGGTCAACACTGAAGCTTTCTTT. Amino acids: CASSHGPEVNTEAFF.

The DNA of the CDR3 is TGTGCCAGCAGCTCTGGACTAGCGGGAGCCGGGACAGATACGCAGTATTTT. Its translation: CASSSGLAGAGTDTQYF. The J gene is TRBJ2-3, the V gene TRBV11-2; 13 bases map to TRBD2. V gave up 4 bases and J gave up 3 bases; unmatched junction bases: 7. This CDR3 is 17 amino acids long. Looked up from germline, CDR1 is SGHAT and CDR2 is FQNNGV.

V and J are TRBV7-2 and TRBJ2-3, with TRBD2 matching over 16 bases. With 5 bases clipped from V and 3 bases from J, the junction kept 8 bases outside the gene matches. Germline V lookup: CDR1 SGHTA, CDR2 FQGNSA. The CDR3 is made up of 18 amino acids. DNA of the CDR3: TGTGCCAGCAGCCCTGGGACTAGCGGGAGGGTTTGGACAGATACGCAGTATTTT. This gives the protein CASSPGTSGRVWTDTQYF.

Of note for this clone: This sample also contains other DNA sequences that code for the same CDR3. The chain is built from TRBV11-2 and TRBJ2-3; D possibly matches TRBD1 or TRBD2 (5 bases each). Germline V lookup: CDR1 SGHAT, CDR2 FQNNGV. V lost 2 bases, J lost 1 base, and 7 bases lay in between. The CDR3 has 14 residues. CDR3 DNA sequence: TGTGCCAGCAGCTTAATGGGGGGCACAGATACGCAGTATTTT. It yields the protein CASSLMGGTDTQYF.

The chain has TRBV28 and TRBJ2-7, with TRBD1 matching 9 bases. This CDR3 has 15 amino acids. With 5 bases clipped from V and 5 bases from J, the junction kept 10 bases outside the gene matches. CDR1 is MDHEN and CDR2 is SYDVKM in the germline V gene. The DNA for the CDR3 is TGTGCCAGCAGTAACTCCGGGACAGGGAGCAACGAGCAGTACTTC. Its protein product is CASSNSGTGSNEQYF. Full variable domain (rest looked up from reference TRBV28 and TRBJ2-7): DVKVTQSSRYLVKRTGEKVFLECVQDMDHENMFWYRQDPGLGLRLIYFSYDVKMKEKGDIPEGYSVSREKKERFSLILESASTNQTSMYLCASSNSGTGSNEQYFGPGTRLTVT.

The chain employs TRBV5-1 and TRBJ1-6; a weak D match, TRBD1 (6 bases). V gave up 4 bases and J gave up 11 bases, with 16 bases separating them. Per the germline V gene, CDR1 is SGHRS and CDR2 is YFSETQ. CDR3 length equals 14 residues. The CDR3 loop is CASSPGEKGTPLHF. The CDR3 DNA is TGCGCCAGCAGCCCAGGGGAAAAAGGGACACCCCTCCACTTT.

The chain couples TRBV11-2 to TRBJ2-5; 9 bases are a match to TRBD2. The CDR3 runs 18 residues. Germline CDR1 and CDR2: SGHAT and FQNNGV. The V segment lost 5 bases and the J segment 5 bases; nucleotides outside the gene matches: 18. DNA of the CDR3: TGTGCCAGCAGCCCCAGGGGGGCGCTAGCGGGGAGGGGGGAGACCCAGTACTTC. This translates into CASSPRGALAGRGETQYF.

This chain joins TRBV12-1 and TRBJ1-2; TRBD1, as called in the table, went unchecked against the DNA. TRBV12-1 is labeled a pseudogene. The length of the CDR3 is 15 residues. CDR3: CASSHLPDRNYGYTF. Here the CDR3 DNA reads TGTGCCAGCAGTCATTTGCCGGACAGGAACTATGGCTACACCTTC.

This chain links TRBV10-3 with TRBJ1-1; 8 bases map to TRBD1. Germline V CDR1 and CDR2: ENHRY, SYGVKD. This CDR3 has 16 amino acids. J was trimmed by 6 bases and V by 5 bases; bases with no gene match: 14. CDR3 amino acids: CAISQGQGRDLSEAFF. In DNA form, the CDR3 reads TGTGCCATCAGTCAAGGACAGGGACGAGATTTGTCTGAAGCTTTCTTT.

The J gene is TRBJ2-3, the V gene TRBV2, with 7 bases lining up with TRBD1. CDR1 and CDR2 (germline): SNHLY, FYNNEI. CDR3 length equals 12 residues. Losses at the gene ends were 4 bases for V and 9 bases for J; bases not matched to a gene: 4. The CDR3 protein is CASSGLDRTQYF. The CDR3 DNA follows: TGTGCCAGCAGTGGATTGGACAGGACGCAGTATTTT.

This chain connects TRBV20-1 to TRBJ2-3; D unclear. CDR3 size: 10 residues. Germline CDR1 is DFQATT and CDR2 is SNEGSKA (reference sequence). V was cut by 4 bases and J by 5 bases, with 4 bases left in between. CDR3 region: CSAIQDTQYF. In nucleotides, the CDR3 is TGCAGTGCTATTCAAGATACGCAGTATTTT.

To note about this clone: The same CDR3 also results from other DNA sequences found in this sample. In DNA, the CDR3 is TGCGCCAGCAGTGCCTCCGGGGTGAACACTGAAGCTTTCTTT. Protein sequence: CASSASGVNTEAFF. The J gene is TRBJ1-1, the V gene TRBV10-1; D is undetermined. Germline-derived CDR1 and CDR2 are WNHNN and SYGVQD (reference sequence). Trimming removed 4 bases at V and 0 bases at J, with 9 bases between. The CDR3 is 14 residues long.

The chain links TRBV18 to TRBJ2-7, with D perhaps TRBD1 (5 bases). From germline, CDR1 is KGHSH and CDR2 LQKENI. CDR3 length: 15 amino acids. V was pared by 3 bases and J by 0 bases, with 12 bases between. CDR3 nucleotides: TGTGCCAGCTCACCGAGCACAGGACGCTCCTACGAGCAGTACTTC. This gives the protein CASSPSTGRSYEQYF.

This clone has only one observation. J is TRBJ1-1 and V is TRBV7-9; D ambiguous. The V and J ends lost 6 bases and 1 base respectively, with 6 bases between them. Per the germline V gene, CDR1 is SEHNR and CDR2 is FQNEAQ (reference sequence). This CDR3 region has 12 residues. The CDR3 is CASRVANTEAFF. In nucleotides, the CDR3 is TGTGCCAGCAGAGTCGCGAACACTGAAGCTTTCTTT.

V gene TRBV6-1 combines with J gene TRBJ2-1, with D perhaps assigned TRBD1 or TRBD2 (7 bases each). The ends were cut back, 7 bases at V and 2 bases at J, with 15 bases in the middle. Looked up from germline, CDR1 is MNHNS and CDR2 is SASEGT. The CDR3 length is 15 residues. The CDR3, as DNA: TGTGCCAGCACCCCAGGGGGGGAGGCCTACAATGAGCAGTTCTTC. This codes for CASTPGGEAYNEQFF.

The count of this clone is one. In DNA form, the CDR3 reads TGTGCCATCACCCAAGGGAGGCTAGCGGGAGTTGGAGATACGCAGTATTTT. Translating gives CAITQGRLAGVGDTQYF. The chain joins TRBV10-3 to TRBJ2-3; 10 bases are a match to TRBD2. The V gene end was trimmed by 7 bases and the J gene end by 5 bases; junction bases not matched to a gene: 15. The CDR3 contains 17 residues. CDR1 is ENHRY and CDR2 is SYGVKD in the germline V gene.

The count of this clone is one. This chain connects TRBV5-6 to TRBJ1-5; D unclear. The ends were cut back, 2 bases at V and 0 bases at J, with 18 bases in the middle. This CDR3 is 18 amino acids long. The V gene's germline CDR1 is SGHDT and CDR2 YYEEEE. CDR3 in DNA: TGTGCCAGCAGCTTACCCTACTTCAGGCTCCGTAGCAATCAGCCCCAGCATTTT. Its protein is CASSLPYFRLRSNQPQHF.

CDR3 DNA: TGTGCCAGCAGTTACTCAGTTTACAACACCGGGGAGCTGTTTTTT. Encoded protein: CASSYSVYNTGELFF. The chain links TRBV6-5 to TRBJ2-2; D is unresolved. Per the germline V gene, CDR1 is MNHEY and CDR2 is SVGAGI. Trimming removed 0 bases from V and 2 bases from J, with 7 bases in between. This CDR3 is built from 15 residues.

The gene calls are TRBV25-1 and TRBJ2-1; D assignment may be TRBD1 or TRBD2 (5 bases each). V was trimmed by 6 bases and J by 0 bases, leaving 18 bases between them. CDR3 size: 17 residues. CDR1 MGHDK and CDR2 SYGVNS come from the germline V gene. In DNA form, the CDR3 reads TGTGCCAGCAGCAATACTAGGGGCGTCCTCTCCTACAATGAGCAGTTCTTC. It yields the protein CASSNTRGVLSYNEQFF.

The V and J genes are TRBV6-1 and TRBJ2-7; no firm D call. This CDR3 spans 14 amino acids. Germline CDR1 is MNHNS and CDR2 is SASEGT. V was cut by 1 base and J by 6 bases, with 13 bases left in between. The DNA for the CDR3 is TGTGCCAGCAGTGAAGACAGTGCCTTGAGCGAGCAGTACTTC. Amino acids: CASSEDSALSEQYF.

The chain joins TRBV30 to TRBJ2-2; TRBD1 matches 9 bases. The ends lost 3 bases at V and 7 bases at J; junction bases unmatched: 15. This CDR3 region has 17 residues. CDR1 GTSNPN and CDR2 SVGIG come from the germline V gene (reference sequence). CDR3 nucleotide sequence: TGTGCCTGGAGCCAAGAAGTTAGACAGGGGGAGAGCGGGGAGCTGTTTTTT. Translation gives CAWSQEVRQGESGELFF.

This rearrangement joins TRBV4-1 to TRBJ2-5; 16 bases match TRBD2. The CDR3 has 17 residues. CDR1 MGHRA and CDR2 YSYEKL come from the germline V gene. J lost 5 bases, V lost 0 bases, and 3 bases had no gene match. CDR3 nucleotide sequence: TGCGCCAGCAGCCAAGATGGGACTAGCGGGAGGGGGGAGACCCAGTACTTC. This sequence encodes CASSQDGTSGRGETQYF.

The chain recombines TRBV2 with TRBJ1-2, with 8 bases aligning to TRBD1. Trimming removed 6 bases from V and 4 bases from J; junction bases left unmatched: 7. The CDR3 spans 14 residues. The germline CDR1 and CDR2 sequences are SNHLY and FYNNEI. CDR3 sequence reads: CASRQGAQGYGYTF. The CDR3 DNA reads TGTGCCAGCAGGCAGGGGGCGCAGGGCTATGGCTACACCTTC. The full variable domain, its missing parts supplied by reference TRBV2 and TRBJ1-2, is EPEVTQTPSHQVTQMGQEVILRCVPISNHLYFYWYRQILGQKVEFLVSFYNNEISEKSEIFDDQFSVERPDGSNFTLKIRSTKLEDSAMYFCASRQGAQGYGYTFGSGTRLTVV.

This clone was picked up one time. The gene calls are TRBV27 and TRBJ2-2; D unresolved. Looked up from germline, CDR1 is MNHEY and CDR2 is SMNVEV (reference sequence). Trimming took 4 bases from V and 6 from J, leaving 6 bases between them. The CDR3 extends over 12 amino acids. CDR3 residues: CASSWGAGELFF. In nucleotides, the CDR3 is TGTGCCAGCAGTTGGGGTGCCGGGGAGCTGTTTTTT.